This T cell receptor beta chain originates from a study of cytomegalovirus exposure and HLA in healthy donors (dated by TCRdb to the late 2010s). Study-wide context: An earlier analysis of some 600 of the donors reported over 250 Gb of sequence data and 117 million unique TCR beta sequences obtained from around 170 million T cells. About 300 gigabases of sequencing data and around 80 million unique TCR sequences made up an early release that covered 640 HLA-typed donors. The genetic ancestry cluster associated with self-reported Caucasian donors included over 65% of the 300 to 400 genotyped donors. The study aimed to test whether cataloging public T cell receptors could reveal signatures of past pathogen exposure. The study used immunosequencing to profile the T cell repertoires of around 600 subjects and linked those repertoires to cytomegalovirus serostatus. Along with the approximately 700-subject first cohort, a separate validation cohort of over 90 different subjects was used. To predict cytomegalovirus infection status, the study brought together high-throughput TCR immunosequencing, statistical association of individual TCRs with disease status, and machine learning. In a later analysis, previously published TCR beta repertoires from fewer than 750 donors were re-analyzed and high-resolution HLA genotyping was added so that TCR occurrence patterns could be studied. Rather than using new phenotypic data, the later analysis identified candidate immune exposures from TCR beta sequences and from how often those sequences occurred across donors. In an earlier analysis of around 540 of the donors, high-throughput TCR beta sequencing was used to judge whether each TCR beta V gene segment behaved as functional or pseudogenic. Donor age, sex, ethnicity and CMV serostatus were compiled alongside the repertoire data. A later genetic analysis took genome-wide SNP genotypes for about three fifths of the roughly 700 donors and used that subset as a discovery cohort. Every discovery cohort repertoire had been produced on one sequencing platform. Both class I and class II loci were covered by HLA typing, at four-digit resolution. The number of typed donors differed by locus: 629-630 for A, B, C, DRB1 and DQB1; approximately 530 for DQA1; about 600 for DPA1; and some 450 for DPB1. Roughly five DR-DQ haplotypes were treated as single units for association and clustering because of strong linkage in the cohort. On average, 235,054 unique TCR beta nucleotide sequences were sequenced per donor among some 420 genotyped donors of the cohort, with roughly 20% of those sequences being non-productive. What the research found in general, with its limitations: Specific HLA alleles were associated with 15,000 to 20,000 TCR beta sequences at a false discovery rate of 0.05 in a later analysis. Compared with the approximately 720-donor mean, donors in an Asian-associated ancestry cluster had fewer N-insertions in productive TCRs, according to a later genetic analysis. Cytomegalovirus status was reported to be diagnosed by the classifier with high specificity and sensitivity in both the original and validation cohorts. When HLA alleles, especially DR and DQ, strongly co-occurred, attributing TCR associations to individual alleles was difficult. The presence/absence analyses assumed that sequencing depth was roughly uniform across donors, and that assumption may not be true. Compared with equally common non-associated chains, HLA-associated TCR beta chains in a later analysis were more clonally expanded and had lower generation probabilities. Immune exposure information for the cohort was limited to CMV serostatus. A later genetic analysis associated a missense DCLRE1C variant with V-gene and J-gene trimming of TCR beta chains, and an independent cohort replicated the association. Because counts were too low, more than 15 rarely observed V segments, including chromosome 9 orphons, were excluded from the earlier analysis of several hundred of the donors. A total of 164 TCR beta chains were listed by the study as associated with cytomegalovirus. This cohort had only TCR beta chains sequenced, and the lack of alpha or paired-chain data limited which features could be detected. Because some donors lacked HLA typing at each locus, the association tests relied only on the typed subset. Most CMV-associated TCR beta chains appeared to be HLA-restricted in a later analysis, and the HLA associations seemed to be driven largely by CMV exposure. It was suggested by the authors that the approach could potentially be generalized to other disease states and immunological phenotypes. A further reported finding was that TCR beta sequences accurately predicted the HLA-A and HLA-B alleles for most subjects in the first cohort. An earlier analysis of approximately 500 of the donors showed that most TCR beta V segments appeared in productive rearrangements either about 87% or about 30% of the time, which broadly matched IMGT annotations. Linkage disequilibrium might explain the correlated functional status among segregating V segments, but an unknown experimental factor could not be excluded. According to a later analysis, TCR association rates differed among HLA loci, with DRB1 alleles showing the most associated TCRs and HLA-C alleles showing the fewest. Three of the identified cytomegalovirus-associated TCR beta chains were confirmed in vitro to be specific for cytomegalovirus antigens. According to a later analysis, parvovirus B19, influenza, CMV and Epstein-Barr virus appeared linked to several top co-occurrence clusters. Because the 87-base-pair reads could not distinguish some IMGT-functional V segments, including TRBV6-2 and TRBV6-3, those segments were excluded. Most TCR sequences were seen in very few donors, while some public TCRs were found in many individuals. The sequencing pipeline was judged likely to have produced a cluster of highly shared sequence variants as a technical artifact.

Notes on this clone: Its antigen specificity is not known. No much larger clonotype is one base removed from it; base qualities were not supplied.

Libraries were constructed by the immunoSEQ multiplex PCR assay. For the multiplex PCR, a mixture combining 60 forward primers for TCR Vbeta segments and 13 reverse primers for TCR Jbeta segments was used. The CDR3 region of rearranged TCR beta genes was amplified from genomic DNA by a multiplex PCR assay. Amplified TCR beta libraries were sequenced as 87-base-pair reads on the Illumina HiSeq System. For the original study's pipeline: A later analysis counted approximately 76 million unique TCR beta chains across the 670 or so repertoires, and 10 million to 12 million of these chains were shared by at least two donors. To remove PCR and sequencing errors, raw reads were error-corrected and collapsed into unique sequences using a nearest-neighbor algorithm that merged closely related sequences. To assign V, D and J gene segments, CDR3 sequences were aligned to IMGT reference sequences. For a sequence to be retained, at least a six-nucleotide match to both a V gene segment and a J gene segment was required. Rearrangements were called productive when the CDR3 lacked stop codons and stayed in frame with V and J; all others were non-productive. CDR3 was defined by IMGT convention, running from the second conserved V-encoded cysteine to the conserved J-encoded phenylalanine. Sequences without an unambiguous match to a single V gene segment were excluded from the earlier analysis of a few hundred of the donors. In an earlier analysis of around 600 of the donors, V segments were called functional above 56.7% productive rearrangements and were called segregating when the between-donor standard deviation exceeded 5%. To diagnose cytomegalovirus status from the catalog of TCR beta chain sequences, a statistical classification framework was built. V and J gene assignment, in a later analysis, came from comparing TCR nucleotide sequences with IMGT/GENE-DB human TR gene sequences. Using the TCRdist pipeline, a later analysis assigned CDR3 sequences along with most-parsimonious VDJ recombination scenarios. In a later analysis, each TCR beta chain was defined by its CDR3 amino acid sequence together with its V-gene family, and reads lacking a unique V-gene family were excluded. A later analysis removed nearly 600 highly shared, low-generation-probability nucleotide sequences to deal with suspected cross-contamination and a sequencing artifact. For each public chain, a later analysis derived a clonal expansion index from normalized ranks of inferred template counts within each repertoire. In a later analysis, generation probabilities were computed with a VDJ recombination model fitted to out-of-frame rearrangements, and the resulting probabilities were checked against IGoR. In a later analysis, hypergeometric tests were used to score TCR-TCR, TCR-HLA and TCR-CMV co-occurrence, with a repertoire-size bias correction applied to TCR pairs. A later analysis estimated false discovery rates by permuting HLA or CMV assignments 20 times. In a later analysis, co-occurring TCRs were grouped using DBSCAN, and TCRdist sequence similarity was added for clustering within HLA-allele-positive subsets. For co-occurrence clustering, repertoires with fewer than 30,000 or more than 120,000 public chains were excluded, along with five repertoires with anomalous nucleotide sharing. TCRdb took over this immuneACCESS table, retaining in-frame rearrangements with V and J assigned. Such tables are incomplete; in checked studies, under half of the missing clones stem from an unresolved V gene, and the remainder is unexplained. V and J calls and clone size are given by that table; D and trimming were obtained from the DNA. The sample table contains more than 85,000 clones; only one count was recorded for about three quarters of them. The ten largest clones take up over 12% of the sample.

V loses 5 bases, J loses 6 bases, and the germline ends lie 12 bases apart. The CDR3 holds 13 amino acids from the cysteine to the phenylalanine. The DNA shown is the 39-base CDR3, in frame from base 1. As encoded in the germline V gene, CDR1 is SNHLY while CDR2 is FYNNEI. The cohort consisted of 600 to 750 healthy bone marrow donors. At the time of sampling, every cohort member was nominally healthy, though immune exposures that went unrecorded were likely present. The donor was CMV seropositive and was included in the group of 250 to 300 seropositive cohort members. A peripheral blood sample was provided by each donor, and peripheral blood mononuclear cells were used for TCR beta sequencing. Genomic DNA was extracted from the blood cell samples with the Qiagen DNeasy Blood Extraction Kit.

The specimen sequenced was PBMCs. The receptor's source is a male donor in good health and CMV-seropositive. The chain employs TRBV2 and TRBJ2-3, and possibly TRBD1, on 5 matching bases. For the CDR3, the sequence is CASSMDTPDTQYF. The DNA sequence follows: TGTGCCAGCAGTATGGACACGCCGGATACGCAGTATTTT. Where the CDR3 stops, the reference TRBV2 and TRBJ2-3 genes take over; the full variable domain is EPEVTQTPSHQVTQMGQEVILRCVPISNHLYFYWYRQILGQKVEFLVSFYNNEISEKSEIFDDQFSVERPDGSNFTLKIRSTKLEDSAMYFCASSMDTPDTQYFGPGTRLTVL.